The clone carrying this T cell receptor beta chain was picked up a small number of times. The antigen is not known. V gave up 3 bases and J gave up 4 bases; unmatched junction bases: 9. The CDR3 covers 16 residues. Germline V lookup: CDR1 LGHNA, CDR2 YNFKEQ. This entry comes from a study of CD8 T cells in ankylosing spondylitis. Study results and limitations: Disease-linked clones displayed a CD8+ phenotype and appeared relatively rarely in peripheral blood. For ankylosing spondylitis blood, a TCR beta motif of about eight highly homologous variants appeared characteristic. Past research had described some motif variants in reactive arthritis synovial fluid and blood.

A quantitative 5'-RACE method, one with molecular barcodes, was used to make TCR beta libraries. TCRdb itself ran the 5' RACE reads through MiXCR, one entry per CDR3 protein. The table includes around 890,000 distinct CDR3 sequences, around 11% detected once. Source material: blood, either unsorted or a sorted T cell fraction (not recorded which). The source is a male donor with ankylosing spondylitis. The chain employs TRBV4-2 and TRBJ1-3; 7 bases map to TRBD1. CDR3 residues: CASSQIGGAKGNTIYF. CDR3 coding DNA: TGTGCCAGCAGCCAGATAGGGGGCGCGAAAGGAAACACCATATATTTT.